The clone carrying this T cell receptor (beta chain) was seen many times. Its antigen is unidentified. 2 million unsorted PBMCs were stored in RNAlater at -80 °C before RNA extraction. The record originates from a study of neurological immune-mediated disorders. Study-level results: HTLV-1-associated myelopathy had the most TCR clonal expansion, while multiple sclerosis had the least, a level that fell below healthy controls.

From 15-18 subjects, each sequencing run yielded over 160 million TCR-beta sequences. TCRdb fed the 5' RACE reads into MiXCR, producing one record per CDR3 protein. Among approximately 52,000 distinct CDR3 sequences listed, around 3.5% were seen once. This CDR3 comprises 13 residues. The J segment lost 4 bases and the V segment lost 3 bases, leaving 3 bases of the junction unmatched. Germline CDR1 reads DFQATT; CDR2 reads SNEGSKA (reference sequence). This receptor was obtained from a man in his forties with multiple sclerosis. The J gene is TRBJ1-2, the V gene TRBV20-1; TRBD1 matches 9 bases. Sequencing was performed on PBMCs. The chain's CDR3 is CSARKDRGYGYTF. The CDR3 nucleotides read TGCAGTGCTAGGAAGGACAGGGGCTATGGCTACACCTTC.